This paragraph covers one TCR beta chain sequence. Its antigen is still unknown. Amplification targeted TCR beta CDR3 regions from RNA transcripts. HTBI primers were the set used in a first-round RT-PCR of the TCR CDR3. TCRdb redid the calling of the multiplex PCR reads with MiXCR, one entry per CDR3 protein. The data hold more than 550,000 distinct CDR3 sequences, with 15% to 20% observed a single time. The diagnostic basis comprised clinical symptoms, serum thyroxine and TRAb, thyroid ultrasound and orbital computed tomography. Sample collection date corresponds to first hyperthyroidism diagnosis, prior to any ophthalmopathy symptoms. Fresh 10 ml peripheral blood yielded PBMCs. Deletions cut 4 bases from V and 2 bases from J, with 8 bases between. Per germline, CDR1 MNHNS and CDR2 SASEGT. This CDR3 region has 13 residues. The data originate from a study of T cells in Graves' hyperthyroidism and ophthalmopathy. Overall study results and limits: Most clonotypes that expanded in the thyroid above 0.001 also showed up in blood.

The chain recombines TRBV6-1 with TRBJ1-2; the D is unclear. The sample taken for sequencing was blood. This sequence originates from a woman aged 45-65 years with Graves' hyperthyroidism that later progressed to Graves' ophthalmopathy. The CDR3: CASSGARNYGYTF. The CDR3 DNA sequence: TGTGCCAGCAGTGGGGCCAGAAACTATGGCTACACCTTC.